A single T cell receptor beta chain is shown here with its context. The antigen is not known. A junction end diverges from the germline sequence, so it may reflect a read error. This entry belongs to a study of T-cell reconstitution after alpha-beta-depleted transplantation in children. Broader study findings: Recipient T cells and thymic progenitors that survived gave rise to the high TCRbeta diversity observed at day 60 in some patients.

TCRbeta library construction was performed incorporating unique molecular identifiers. From the PCR reads, TCRdb called clonotypes with MiXCR, one entry per CDR3 protein. The table records roughly 49,000 distinct CDR3 sequences, approximately 9.2% of them present only once. The starting material was PBMCs, mostly from graft donor cells, obtained 60 days after TCRalphabeta/CD19-depleted stem cell transplant. The TCR originated in a male patient aged 2-15 years who had a stem cell transplant for chronic granulomatous disease, so the T cells may come from the graft donor.

This CDR3 is CCARAPSASGSIKNIQYF. Written as DNA, the CDR3 is TGCTGTGCCAGGGCTCCGAGCGCTAGCGGGAGTATTAAAAACATTCAGTACTTC. V is TRBV20-1 and J is TRBJ2-4; 10 nucleotides align to TRBD2. The V gene's germline CDR1 is DFQATT and CDR2 SNEGSKA (reference sequence). This CDR3 is built from 18 residues.